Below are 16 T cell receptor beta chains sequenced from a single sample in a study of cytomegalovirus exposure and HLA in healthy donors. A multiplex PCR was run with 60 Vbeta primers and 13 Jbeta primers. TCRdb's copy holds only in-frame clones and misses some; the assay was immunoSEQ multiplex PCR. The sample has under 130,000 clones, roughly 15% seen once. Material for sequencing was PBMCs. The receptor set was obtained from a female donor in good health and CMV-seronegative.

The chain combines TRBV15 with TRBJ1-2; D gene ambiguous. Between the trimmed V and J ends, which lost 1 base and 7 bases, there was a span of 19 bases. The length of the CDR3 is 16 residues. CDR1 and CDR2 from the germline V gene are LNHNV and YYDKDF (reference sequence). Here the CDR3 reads CATSRVPLAAGVGYTF. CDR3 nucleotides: TGTGCCACCAGCAGAGTCCCCCTGGCGGCCGGTGTTGGCTACACCTTC.

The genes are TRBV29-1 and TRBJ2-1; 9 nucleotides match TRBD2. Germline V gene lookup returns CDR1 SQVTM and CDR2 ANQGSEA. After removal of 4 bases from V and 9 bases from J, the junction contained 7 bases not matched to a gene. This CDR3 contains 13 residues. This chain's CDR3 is CSVAPGLAGEQFF. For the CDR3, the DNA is TGCAGCGTTGCTCCGGGACTAGCTGGTGAGCAGTTCTTC.

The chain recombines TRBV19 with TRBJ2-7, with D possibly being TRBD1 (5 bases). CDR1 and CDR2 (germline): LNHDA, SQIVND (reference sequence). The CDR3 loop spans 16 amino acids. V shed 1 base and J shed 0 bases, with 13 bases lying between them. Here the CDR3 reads CASSIAQGSSSYEQYF. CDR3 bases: TGTGCCAGTAGTATAGCCCAGGGTAGTAGCTCCTACGAGCAGTACTTC. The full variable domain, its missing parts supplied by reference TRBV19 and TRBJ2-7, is DGGITQSPKYLFRKEGQNVTLSCEQNLNHDAMYWYRQDPGQGLRLIYYSQIVNDFQKGDIAEGYSVSREKKESFPLTVTSAQKNPTAFYLCASSIAQGSSSYEQYFGPGTRLTVT.

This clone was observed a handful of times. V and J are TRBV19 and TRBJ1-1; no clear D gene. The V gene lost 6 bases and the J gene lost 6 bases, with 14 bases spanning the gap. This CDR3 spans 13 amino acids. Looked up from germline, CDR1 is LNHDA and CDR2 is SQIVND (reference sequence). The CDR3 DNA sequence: TGTGCCAGTAGCGCCCTAACGCGGGCTGAAGCTTTCTTT. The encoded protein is CASSALTRAEAFF.

The CDR3 region is CASSEAVGVYEQYF. The CDR3 DNA reads as TGTGCCAGCAGTGAAGCCGTCGGTGTCTACGAGCAGTACTTC. V gene TRBV6-1 combines with J gene TRBJ2-7; no clear D. The germline V and J ends were trimmed by 0 bases and 3 bases, with 9 bases remaining between them. This CDR3 has 14 residues. The germline CDR1 and CDR2 sequences are MNHNS and SASEGT.

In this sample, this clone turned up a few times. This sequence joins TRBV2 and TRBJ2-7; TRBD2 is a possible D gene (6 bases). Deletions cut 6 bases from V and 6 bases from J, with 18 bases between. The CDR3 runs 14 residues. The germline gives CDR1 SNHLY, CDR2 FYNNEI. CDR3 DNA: TGTGCCAGCAGGGGGAGAACCCTTAGCGGCGAGCAGTACTTC. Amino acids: CASRGRTLSGEQYF.

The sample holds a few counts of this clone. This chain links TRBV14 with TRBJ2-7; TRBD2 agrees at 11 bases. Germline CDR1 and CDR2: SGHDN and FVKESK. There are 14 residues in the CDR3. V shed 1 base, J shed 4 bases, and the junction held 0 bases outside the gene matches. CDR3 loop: CASSQASGRYEQYF. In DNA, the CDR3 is TGTGCCAGCAGCCAAGCTAGCGGGAGGTACGAGCAGTACTTC.

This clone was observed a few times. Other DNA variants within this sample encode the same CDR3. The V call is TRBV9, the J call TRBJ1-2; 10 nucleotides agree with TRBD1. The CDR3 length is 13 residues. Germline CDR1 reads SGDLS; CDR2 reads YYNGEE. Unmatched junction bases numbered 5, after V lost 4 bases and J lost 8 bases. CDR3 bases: TGTGCCAGCAGCCTGACAGGGGGCCTAGGCTACACCTTC. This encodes CASSLTGGLGYTF.

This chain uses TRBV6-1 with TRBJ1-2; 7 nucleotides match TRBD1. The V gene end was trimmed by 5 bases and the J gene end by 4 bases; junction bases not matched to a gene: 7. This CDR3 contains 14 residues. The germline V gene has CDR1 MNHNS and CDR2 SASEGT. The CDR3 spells CASSKTGVGYGYTF. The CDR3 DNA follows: TGTGCCAGCAGTAAAACAGGGGTTGGCTATGGCTACACCTTC.

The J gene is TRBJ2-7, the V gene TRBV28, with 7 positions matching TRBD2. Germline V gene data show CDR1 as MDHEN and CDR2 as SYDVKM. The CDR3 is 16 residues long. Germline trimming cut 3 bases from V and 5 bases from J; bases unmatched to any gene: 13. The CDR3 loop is CASSLVSGGRVHEQYF. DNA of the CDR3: TGTGCCAGCAGTTTGGTGAGCGGAGGGAGGGTCCACGAGCAGTACTTC.

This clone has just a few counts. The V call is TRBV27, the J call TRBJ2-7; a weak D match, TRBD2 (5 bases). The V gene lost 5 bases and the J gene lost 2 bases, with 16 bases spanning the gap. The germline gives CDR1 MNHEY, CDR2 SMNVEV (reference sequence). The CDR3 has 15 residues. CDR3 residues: CASSPDYPLPYEQYF. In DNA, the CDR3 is TGTGCCAGCAGTCCTGACTACCCCCTCCCCTACGAGCAGTACTTC.

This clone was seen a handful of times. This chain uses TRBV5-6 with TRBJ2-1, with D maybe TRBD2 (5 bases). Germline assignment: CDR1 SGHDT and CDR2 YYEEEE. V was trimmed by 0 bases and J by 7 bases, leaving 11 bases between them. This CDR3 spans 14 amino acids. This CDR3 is CASSLVRASNEQFF. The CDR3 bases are TGTGCCAGCAGCTTGGTGAGGGCGTCTAATGAGCAGTTCTTC.

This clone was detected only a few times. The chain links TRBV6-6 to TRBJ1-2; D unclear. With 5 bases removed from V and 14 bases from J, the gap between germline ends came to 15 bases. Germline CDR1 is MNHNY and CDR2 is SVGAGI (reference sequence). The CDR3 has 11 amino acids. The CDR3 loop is CASSVSPSRTF. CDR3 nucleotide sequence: TGTGCCAGCAGTGTTAGCCCATCGCGGACCTTC.

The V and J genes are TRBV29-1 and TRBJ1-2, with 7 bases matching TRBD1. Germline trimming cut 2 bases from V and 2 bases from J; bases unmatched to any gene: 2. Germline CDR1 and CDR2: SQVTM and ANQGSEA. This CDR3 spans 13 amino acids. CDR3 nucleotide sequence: TGCAGCGTTGAACAGGGGGACAACTATGGCTACACCTTC. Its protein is CSVEQGDNYGYTF.

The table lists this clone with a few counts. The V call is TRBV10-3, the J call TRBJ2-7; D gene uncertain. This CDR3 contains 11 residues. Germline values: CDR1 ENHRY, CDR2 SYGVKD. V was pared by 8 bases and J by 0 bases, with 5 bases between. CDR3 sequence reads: CAIPNSYEQYF. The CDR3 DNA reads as TGTGCCATCCCTAACTCCTACGAGCAGTACTTC.

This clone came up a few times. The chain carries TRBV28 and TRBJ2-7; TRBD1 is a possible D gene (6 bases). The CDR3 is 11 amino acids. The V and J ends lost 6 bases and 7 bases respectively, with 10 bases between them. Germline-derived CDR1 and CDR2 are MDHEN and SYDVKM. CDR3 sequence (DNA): TGTGCCAGCAGGGGGGCGTTAGAGCAGTACTTC. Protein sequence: CASRGALEQYF.